This T cell receptor beta chain was identified during a study of identical twins. General study results and limits: Models underestimated how often monozygotic twins shared out-of-frame TCR alpha. Analyses of zero insertions could, in part, be confounded by invariant MAIT and iNKT cells.

V was shortened by 6 bases and J by 0 bases, with 8 bases between the two germline ends. The germline gives CDR1 SQVTM, CDR2 ANQGSEA. The CDR3 spans 13 residues. This clonotype was recorded many times. Its specificity is unknown. Template switching added a universal primer site, and cDNA bore unique molecular identifiers. TCRdb redid the calling of the 5' RACE reads with MiXCR, one entry per CDR3 protein. Of hundreds of thousands of distinct CDR3 sequences in the sample, less than 10% are singletons; the top ten hold 0.98%. In addition, the sample was reused for a study of yellow fever vaccine responses in identical twins.

The chain uses TRBV29-1 and TRBJ2-2, with no clear D. The material sequenced was PBMCs. This receptor was taken from a young woman in good health. The CDR3, as DNA: TGCAGCGTGACCTTCCCGAACACCGGGGAGCTGTTTTTT. This codes for CSVTFPNTGELFF.